These T cell receptor beta chains were read from a single sample in a study of cytomegalovirus exposure and HLA in healthy donors. Repertoires were generated with immunoSEQ multiplex PCR, while TCRdb's copy carries only in-frame clones and drops some. The table lists about 160,000 clones, roughly 85% of them singletons. The sequencing input was PBMCs. These receptors were taken from a woman aged 45-65 years in good health and CMV-seropositive. Both conserved end residues are part of each CDR3. D genes are given only for firm matches. Clone size, where shown, is once, few, many, or a class for clones that have expanded.

size: .
V: TRBV18
D: TRBD2
J: TRBJ2-1
CDR3: CASSQRLAGVTEQFF
DNA: TGTGCCAGCTCACAAAGACTAGCGGGAGTGACTGAGCAGTTCTTC

size: .
V: TRBV18
D: .
J: TRBJ2-2
CDR3: CASSPPQLPGELFF
DNA: TGTGCCAGCTCACCACCACAGCTGCCCGGGGAGCTGTTTTTT

size: .
V: TRBV7-7
D: TRBD1
J: TRBJ2-5
CDR3: CASSDRGLETQYF
DNA: TGTGCTAGCAGCGACAGGGGGCTAGAGACCCAGTACTTC

size: once
V: TRBV7-2
D: .
J: TRBJ1-6
CDR3: CASGQYNSPLHF
DNA: TGTGCCAGCGGACAGTATAATTCACCCCTCCACTTT

size: .
V: TRBV9
D: TRBD2
J: TRBJ2-1
CDR3: CASSVGSWLAGEQFF
DNA: TGTGCCAGCAGCGTAGGGTCTTGGCTAGCGGGTGAGCAGTTCTTC

size: .
V: TRBV7-2
D: TRBD1
J: TRBJ2-5
CDR3: CASSRDRGGWETQYF
DNA: TGTGCCAGCAGTCGGGACAGGGGAGGATGGGAGACCCAGTACTTC

size: .
V: TRBV28
D: TRBD1
J: TRBJ2-7
CDR3: CASRPGQAYEQYF
DNA: TGTGCCAGCAGACCGGGACAGGCCTACGAGCAGTACTTC

size: .
V: TRBV5-6
D: .
J: TRBJ1-4
CDR3: CASSRIQGYEKLFF
DNA: TGTGCCAGCAGCCGAATACAGGGTTACGAAAAACTGTTTTTT

size: .
V: TRBV4-1
D: TRBD1
J: TRBJ2-1
CDR3: CASSQGQGSVMDEQFF
DNA: TGCGCCAGCAGCCAAGGACAGGGGAGCGTCATGGATGAGCAGTTCTTC

size: once
V: TRBV29-1
D: .
J: TRBJ1-2
CDR3: CSVEDMGGQYENYGYTF
DNA: TGCAGCGTTGAAGATATGGGTGGACAGTACGAAAACTATGGCTACACCTTC

size: .
V: TRBV10-1
D: .
J: TRBJ1-6
CDR3: CASSDGTAGNSPLHF
DNA: TGCGCCAGCAGCGATGGAACAGCGGGCAATTCACCCCTCCACTTT

size: .
V: TRBV5-4
D: .
J: TRBJ2-1
CDR3: CASSFVENEQFF
DNA: TGTGCCAGCAGCTTTGTAGAGAATGAGCAGTTCTTC

size: .
V: TRBV4-1
D: .
J: TRBJ2-7
CDR3: CASSPRQAYEQYF
DNA: TGCGCCAGCAGCCCTAGACAGGCCTACGAGCAGTACTTC

size: .
V: TRBV7-9
D: TRBD1
J: TRBJ2-7
CDR3: CASSSGDKTGNYEQYF
DNA: TGTGCCAGCAGCTCAGGGGATAAGACAGGGAACTACGAGCAGTACTTC

size: few
V: TRBV5-8
D: TRBD1
J: TRBJ1-6
CDR3: CASSGPDREGSPLHF
DNA: TGTGCCAGCAGCGGACCGGACAGGGAGGGTTCACCCCTCCACTTT

size: .
V: TRBV5-4
D: TRBD1
J: TRBJ1-2
CDR3: CASSARQGGAPGYTF
DNA: TGTGCCAGCAGCGCGCGACAGGGGGGTGCACCTGGCTACACCTTC

size: .
V: TRBV6-6
D: TRBD1
J: TRBJ1-2
CDR3: CASSYVQGASYGYTF
DNA: TGTGCCAGCAGTTACGTCCAGGGGGCCAGCTATGGCTACACCTTC

size: few
V: TRBV5-1
D: .
J: TRBJ1-1
CDR3: CASSLVRGSTEAFF
DNA: TGCGCCAGCAGCTTGGTACGGGGAAGCACTGAAGCTTTCTTT

size: .
V: TRBV29-1
D: .
J: TRBJ2-7
CDR3: CSVSVRPYEQYF
DNA: TGCAGCGTATCTGTCAGGCCCTACGAGCAGTACTTC

size: once
V: TRBV7-2
D: .
J: TRBJ1-5
CDR3: CASSLQTNNQPQHF
DNA: TGTGCCAGCAGCTTACAGACAAACAATCAGCCCCAGCATTTT

size: .
V: TRBV9
D: TRBD1
J: TRBJ1-1
CDR3: CASSVGGGLGNTEAFF
DNA: TGTGCCAGCAGCGTAGGAGGGGGCCTTGGAAACACTGAAGCTTTCTTT

size: .
V: TRBV5-4
D: TRBD1
J: TRBJ2-2
CDR3: CASSRDSFATGELFF
DNA: TGTGCCAGCAGCCGGGACAGTTTCGCCACCGGGGAGCTGTTTTTT

size: .
V: TRBV10-2
D: TRBD2
J: TRBJ2-1
CDR3: CASNPSGTLYNEQFF
DNA: TGCGCCAGCAACCCTAGCGGGACCCTTTACAATGAGCAGTTCTTC

size: .
V: TRBV18
D: TRBD1
J: TRBJ1-3
CDR3: CASSPLPTGESGNTIYF
DNA: TGTGCCAGCTCACCACTGCCGACAGGGGAATCTGGAAACACCATATATTTT

size: once
V: TRBV7-2
D: .
J: TRBJ2-7
CDR3: CASSSRPGGGYEQYF
DNA: TGTGCCAGCAGCTCCCGGCCCGGCGGTGGCTACGAGCAGTACTTC

size: few
V: TRBV15
D: .
J: TRBJ1-6
CDR3: CATSRALNSPLHF
DNA: TGTGCCACCAGCAGAGCCCTTAATTCACCCCTCCACTTT

size: .
V: TRBV30
D: TRBD1
J: TRBJ2-5
CDR3: CAWSTTGGWETQYF
DNA: TGTGCCTGGAGCACTACAGGGGGCTGGGAGACCCAGTACTTC

size: .
V: TRBV11-2
D: TRBD1
J: TRBJ2-7
CDR3: CASSRKGQGAYEQYF
DNA: TGTGCCAGCAGCCGAAAAGGACAGGGAGCCTACGAGCAGTACTTC

size: .
V: TRBV6-1
D: .
J: TRBJ2-7
CDR3: CASSEGQGALPYEQYF
DNA: TGTGCCAGCAGTGAAGGGCAGGGCGCCCTCCCCTACGAGCAGTACTTC

size: .
V: TRBV5-6
D: TRBD2
J: TRBJ2-3
CDR3: CASSPFSGGVRTDTQYF
DNA: TGTGCCAGCAGCCCCTTTAGCGGGGGGGTTAGGACAGATACGCAGTATTTT

size: .
V: TRBV6-1
D: .
J: TRBJ2-7
CDR3: CASSEADWYEQYF
DNA: TGTGCCAGCAGTGAAGCGGACTGGTACGAGCAGTACTTC

size: .
V: TRBV5-6
D: .
J: TRBJ2-2
CDR3: CASSLWGLKTNTGELFF
DNA: TGTGCCAGCAGCTTGTGGGGGCTTAAGACGAACACCGGGGAGCTGTTTTTT

size: .
V: TRBV4-1
D: TRBD1
J: TRBJ2-1
CDR3: CASSQAPTGGGNNEQFF
DNA: TGCGCCAGCAGCCAAGCCCCGACAGGGGGGGGGAACAATGAGCAGTTCTTC

size: .
V: TRBV7-2
D: .
J: TRBJ2-4
CDR3: CASSLATQPGNIQYF
DNA: TGTGCCAGCAGCTTAGCTACGCAGCCAGGAAACATTCAGTACTTC

size: .
V: TRBV4-3
D: .
J: TRBJ1-2
CDR3: CASSQGDPGGYTF
DNA: TGCGCCAGCAGCCAAGGAGACCCGGGAGGCTACACCTTC

size: .
V: TRBV15
D: .
J: TRBJ2-3
CDR3: CATSREDRGTDTQYF
DNA: TGTGCCACCAGCAGAGAGGACAGAGGCACAGATACGCAGTATTTT

size: .
V: TRBV7-9
D: .
J: TRBJ2-1
CDR3: CASSPDPGGVRVQFF
DNA: TGTGCCAGCAGCCCCGACCCCGGCGGGGTTCGTGTGCAGTTCTTC

size: .
V: TRBV4-1
D: .
J: TRBJ2-1
CDR3: CASSQVNLVYYNEQFF
DNA: TGCGCCAGCAGCCAAGTGAATCTAGTTTACTACAATGAGCAGTTCTTC

size: .
V: TRBV5-1
D: .
J: TRBJ2-6
CDR3: CASSPYGDPTGANVLTF
DNA: TGCGCCAGCAGCCCCTACGGGGATCCCACTGGGGCCAACGTCCTGACTTTC

size: .
V: TRBV6-5
D: TRBD2
J: TRBJ2-7
CDR3: CASSYGAGGPNEQYF
DNA: TGTGCCAGCAGTTACGGGGCGGGGGGGCCCAACGAGCAGTACTTC

size: .
V: TRBV19
D: .
J: TRBJ1-3
CDR3: CASSITGTIRNTIYF
DNA: TGTGCCAGTAGTATCACCGGGACAATCCGAAACACCATATATTTT

size: .
V: TRBV9
D: TRBD1
J: TRBJ2-5
CDR3: CASSMDRAETQYF
DNA: TGTGCCAGCAGCATGGACAGGGCTGAGACCCAGTACTTC

size: .
V: TRBV7-9
D: .
J: TRBJ2-1
CDR3: CASSPRYNEQFF
DNA: TGTGCCAGCAGCCCTCGCTACAATGAGCAGTTCTTC

size: .
V: TRBV19
D: .
J: TRBJ1-1
CDR3: CASSIGQFSEAFF
DNA: TGTGCCAGTAGTATTGGCCAATTCTCTGAAGCTTTCTTT

size: .
V: TRBV7-2
D: TRBD1
J: TRBJ1-3
CDR3: CASSLEGDRGGNTIYF
DNA: TGTGCCAGCAGCTTAGAGGGGGACAGGGGGGGAAACACCATATATTTT

size: .
V: TRBV5-6
D: TRBD1
J: TRBJ2-1
CDR3: CASFRDRWPNEQFF
DNA: TGTGCCAGCTTCCGGGACAGGTGGCCCAATGAGCAGTTCTTC

size: .
V: TRBV4-1
D: .
J: TRBJ1-6
CDR3: CAARGSSYNSPLHF
DNA: TGCGCCGCCAGAGGGAGCTCCTATAATTCACCCCTCCACTTT

size: .
V: TRBV7-8
D: .
J: TRBJ2-7
CDR3: CASSSPGGGTYEQYF
DNA: TGTGCCAGCAGCTCACCGGGAGGGGGCACCTACGAGCAGTACTTC

size: .
V: TRBV5-4
D: TRBD1
J: TRBJ1-6
CDR3: CASSPGTGGSSPLHF
DNA: TGTGCCAGCAGCCCTGGGACAGGTGGTAGTTCACCCCTCCACTTT

size: once
V: TRBV7-9
D: .
J: TRBJ2-7
CDR3: CASSFGGHDEQYF
DNA: TGTGCCAGCAGCTTCGGGGGGCACGACGAGCAGTACTTC

size: .
V: TRBV19
D: .
J: TRBJ1-2
CDR3: CASTRAVDYGYTF
DNA: TGTGCCAGTACCCGAGCGGTGGACTATGGCTACACCTTC